What follows are 28 T cell receptor beta chains derived from one specimen sequenced in a study of cytomegalovirus exposure and HLA in healthy donors. Use of 60 Vbeta and 13 Jbeta primers characterized the PCR. Data came from immunoSEQ multiplex PCR; TCRdb stores just in-frame clones and leaves some out. The sample lists around 110,000 clones, around 69% seen once, with about 2.3% in the top ten. Source material: PBMCs. Receptor source: a man between 18 and 35 years old in good health and CMV-seronegative.

V and J are TRBV13 and TRBJ1-6; unclear D gene. Germline values: CDR1 PRHDT, CDR2 FYEKMQ (reference sequence). V gave up 0 bases and J gave up 5 bases, with 11 bases separating them. This CDR3 is 16 amino acids long. As DNA, the CDR3 is TGTGCCAGCAGCTTAGGCCTATCCACCAATAATTCACCCCTCCACTTT. Translation gives CASSLGLSTNNSPLHF.

This sequence joins TRBV11-1 and TRBJ2-3; 9 positions agree with TRBD1. CDR1 SGHAT and CDR2 FQDESV come from the germline V gene (reference sequence). The CDR3 is 18 amino acids. V was pared by 1 base and J by 2 bases, with 10 bases of the junction left unmatched. CDR3 DNA: TGTGCCAGCAGCTTAGAGCCAGACAGGGGGGGGGACACAGATACGCAGTATTTT. Encoded protein: CASSLEPDRGGDTDTQYF.

This chain connects TRBV28 to TRBJ1-6, with 8 bases that match TRBD1. CDR1 is MDHEN, CDR2 SYDVKM, per germline. The CDR3 contains 18 residues. Trimming at V came to 3 bases and at J to 9 bases, leaving 16 bases not matched to a gene. The CDR3: CASSLLSGSGQGVSPLHF. Here the CDR3 DNA reads TGTGCCAGCAGTTTGTTGTCCGGTAGTGGACAGGGAGTTTCACCCCTCCACTTT.

This sequence joins TRBV5-1 and TRBJ2-5; D is possibly TRBD2 (6 bases). The last part of the DNA fits TRBJ2-7 better; the J call may be wrong. Germline-derived CDR1 and CDR2 are SGHRS and YFSETQ. The CDR3 loop spans 15 amino acids. This CDR3 reads CASSSPGTPSYEQYF. In DNA form, the CDR3 reads TGCGCCAGCAGCTCGCCCGGGACTCCCTCCTACGAGCAGTACTTC.

This clone has a handful of counts. The gene calls are TRBV4-2 and TRBJ1-6; TRBD1 matches at 8 bases. V lost 4 bases to trimming and J lost 5 bases; unmatched junction nucleotides: 7. This CDR3 has 16 residues. The germline V gene encodes CDR1 LGHNA and CDR2 YNFKEQ. CDR3 region: CASSLNPGQDNSPLHF. For the CDR3, the DNA is TGTGCCAGCAGCCTAAACCCGGGACAGGATAATTCACCCCTCCACTTT.

This chain connects TRBV18 to TRBJ1-6, with a tentative D call TRBD1 (6 bases). Trimming cost V 3 bases and J 5 bases, with 14 bases left between them. The CDR3 runs 16 residues. Germline V lookup: CDR1 KGHSH, CDR2 LQKENI. CDR3 sequence: CASSPKEGGDNSPLHF. CDR3 DNA: TGTGCCAGCTCACCCAAGGAGGGGGGGGATAATTCACCCCTCCACTTT.

The chain combines TRBV11-1 with TRBJ2-1, with D unclear. The CDR3 spans 11 residues. Trimming took off 3 bases at V and 10 bases at J, with 7 bases between the two ends. CDR1 and CDR2 (germline): SGHAT, FQDESV (reference sequence). CDR3 in DNA: TGTGCCAGCAGCTTGATTGAGGAGCAGTTCTTC. Translating it yields CASSLIEEQFF.

The rearrangement uses TRBV5-3 and TRBJ2-6; TRBD1 matches 10 bases. TRBV5-3 is sorted into the ORF group, with uncertain function. This CDR3 has 19 amino acids. V was pared by 4 bases and J by 3 bases, with 13 bases of the junction left unmatched. DNA of the CDR3: TGTGCCAGAAGCGATAACCGGACAGGGGGGATGTGTGGGGCCAACGTCCTGACTTTC. This codes for CARSDNRTGGMCGANVLTF.

J is TRBJ1-5 and V is TRBV11-2; 9 bases agree with TRBD1. This CDR3 has 16 residues. V lost 5 bases and J lost 5; bases outside the gene matches: 10. Per the germline V gene, CDR1 is SGHAT and CDR2 is FQNNGV. CDR3 coding DNA: TGTGCCAGCAGCCTAGGGGACAGGGATAAGGATCAGCCCCAGCATTTT. This translates into CASSLGDRDKDQPQHF.

The V call is TRBV4-2, the J call TRBJ1-2; possible D gene TRBD1, 6 bases. Trimming pared 4 bases from V and 2 bases from J, leaving 17 bases between. The CDR3 totals 16 residues. From germline, CDR1 is LGHNA and CDR2 YNFKEQ. CDR3 sequence (DNA): TGTGCCAGCAGCCTCATAACAGGGAGACAGAACTATGGCTACACCTTC. Its protein is CASSLITGRQNYGYTF.

This clone came up a few times. The genes are TRBV11-2 and TRBJ2-3, with D perhaps matching TRBD1 (5 bases). From germline, CDR1 is SGHAT and CDR2 FQNNGV. V was pared by 4 bases and J by 4 bases, with 15 bases between. There are 15 residues in the CDR3. This CDR3 is CASSSPEQTADTQYF. CDR3 in DNA: TGTGCCAGCAGCTCCCCCGAACAGACAGCAGATACGCAGTATTTT.

The V gene is TRBV19, the J gene TRBJ1-5, with 8 bases that match TRBD1. CDR1 is LNHDA, CDR2 SQIVND, per germline (reference sequence). The trim removed 7 bases at V and 6 bases at J, leaving 11 bases unmatched. This CDR3 has 15 residues. The CDR3 loop is CASITGQGSGQPQHF. The CDR3 region has the DNA TGTGCCAGTATCACCGGACAGGGATCGGGTCAGCCCCAGCATTTT.

The chain employs TRBV19 and TRBJ1-1; 7 nucleotides match TRBD1. Per the germline V gene, CDR1 is LNHDA and CDR2 is SQIVND (reference sequence). V shed 6 bases, J shed 8 bases, and the junction held 12 bases outside the gene matches. The CDR3 contains 14 residues. Here the CDR3 reads CASRPTGARPEAFF. CDR3 sequence (DNA): TGTGCCAGTAGGCCAACAGGGGCCCGGCCCGAAGCTTTCTTT.

This chain uses TRBV27 with TRBJ1-5, with D tentatively TRBD1 (6 bases). V was shortened by 6 bases and J by 4 bases, with 13 bases between the two germline ends. Germline V CDR1 and CDR2: MNHEY, SMNVEV (reference sequence). The CDR3 loop spans 14 amino acids. CDR3 coding DNA: TGTGCCAGCAGATCGGACAGAAGGAATCAGCCCCAGCATTTT. Translating gives CASRSDRRNQPQHF.

The CDR3 region is CASSGPEPNSPLHF. CDR3 bases: TGCGCCAGCAGCGGGCCAGAACCTAATTCACCCCTCCACTTT. The V call is TRBV5-1, the J call TRBJ1-6; D remains ambiguous. Between the trimmed V and J ends, which lost 4 bases and 6 bases, there was a span of 11 bases. CDR3 size: 14 residues. The germline V gene has CDR1 SGHRS and CDR2 YFSETQ.

The J gene is TRBJ2-7, the V gene TRBV15; the D gene is possibly TRBD1 (6 bases). There are 15 residues in the CDR3. Germline V lookup: CDR1 LNHNV, CDR2 YYDKDF (reference sequence). Trimming left V 2 bases short and J 1 base short, with 12 bases between. CDR3 loop: CATSRSRDTSYEQYF. The DNA of the CDR3 is TGTGCCACCAGCAGATCACGGGACACTTCCTACGAGCAGTACTTC.

The chain couples TRBV5-1 to TRBJ2-3; D call uncertain. Germline CDR1 is SGHRS and CDR2 is YFSETQ. The CDR3 has 14 amino acids. Between the trimmed V and J ends, which lost 5 bases and 2 bases, there was a span of 12 bases. The CDR3: CASRPWSDTDTQYF. In DNA form, the CDR3 reads TGCGCCAGCAGGCCGTGGAGTGACACAGATACGCAGTATTTT.

The chain uses TRBV7-8 and TRBJ2-3, with 7 bases fitting TRBD1. CDR1 is SGHVS, CDR2 FQNEAQ, per germline. The V segment lost 5 bases and the J segment 3 bases; nucleotides outside the gene matches: 5. The CDR3 has 14 residues. CDR3 sequence reads: CASSEDRATDTQYF. The CDR3 nucleotides read TGTGCCAGCAGCGAAGACAGGGCGACAGATACGCAGTATTTT. The complete variable domain, with remaining parts taken from reference TRBV7-8 and TRBJ2-3, reads GAGVSQSPRYKVAKRGQDVALRCDPISGHVSLFWYQQALGQGPEFLTYFQNEAQLDKSGLPSDRFFAERPEGSVSTLKIQRTQQEDSAVYLCASSEDRATDTQYFGPGTRLTVL.

The chain combines TRBV4-2 with TRBJ2-5; D is unresolved. CDR1 is LGHNA, CDR2 YNFKEQ, per germline. Trimming removed 0 bases from V and 1 base from J, with 6 bases in between. This CDR3 is 14 amino acids long. CDR3 amino acids: CASSQDSTQETQYF. CDR3 DNA sequence: TGTGCCAGCAGCCAAGATTCTACCCAAGAGACCCAGTACTTC.

The chain employs TRBV9 and TRBJ2-3; 7 nucleotides align to TRBD1. CDR1 and CDR2 (germline): SGDLS, YYNGEE. The CDR3 runs 16 residues. J lost 6 bases, V lost 0 bases, and 10 bases had no gene match. The CDR3, as DNA: TGTGCCAGCAGCGTAGATTCGGGGACAGCGAAGGATACGCAGTATTTT. As protein: CASSVDSGTAKDTQYF.

The chain links TRBV10-3 to TRBJ2-7; 9 nucleotides line up with TRBD1. V was clipped by 4 bases and J by 3 bases; unmatched bases: 7. CDR1 is ENHRY, CDR2 SYGVKD, per germline. The CDR3 totals 15 residues. The CDR3 is CAISVTRDRDYEQYF. CDR3 coding DNA: TGTGCCATCAGTGTAACCCGGGACAGGGACTACGAGCAGTACTTC.

The genes are TRBV9 and TRBJ2-1; the D gene is possibly TRBD2 (6 bases). Trimming pared 0 bases from V and 6 bases from J, leaving 10 bases between. The CDR3 runs to 14 residues. CDR1 and CDR2 from the germline V gene are SGDLS and YYNGEE. CDR3 bases: TGTGCCAGCAGCGTAGTATTGGGAGGCAATGAGCAGTTCTTC. Translation gives CASSVVLGGNEQFF.

This clone was recorded only once. The V and J genes are TRBV18 and TRBJ1-1; D perhaps matches TRBD1 (5 bases). From germline, CDR1 is KGHSH and CDR2 LQKENI. The CDR3 extends over 13 amino acids. V dropped 6 bases and J dropped 5 bases, with 13 bases sitting between them. The DNA of the CDR3 is TGTGCCAGCTCCCCGGGACTGGAAACTGAAGCTTTCTTT. It codes for CASSPGLETEAFF.

This clone showed up just once. V is TRBV7-6 and J is TRBJ2-7; tentatively, D is TRBD2 (5 bases). Trimming stripped 5 bases from V and 3 bases from J, with 17 bases between. Germline CDR1 SGHVS, CDR2 FNYEAQ. The CDR3 runs 15 residues. The CDR3 sequence: CASSPRGAAFYEQYF. The CDR3 DNA follows: TGTGCCAGCAGCCCCCGTGGAGCGGCGTTCTACGAGCAGTACTTC.

The CDR3 DNA follows: TGTGCCAGCAGTTGGACTTGGTCGCGGGACTCCTACGAGCAGTACTTC. Protein product: CASSWTWSRDSYEQYF. This chain connects TRBV28 to TRBJ2-7; TRBD2 is a possible D gene (6 bases). Germline CDR1 is MDHEN and CDR2 is SYDVKM. This CDR3 is 16 amino acids long. Deletions cut 4 bases from V and 0 bases from J, with 16 bases between.

V is TRBV7-2 and J is TRBJ2-1; D gene unclear. V was shortened by 5 bases and J by 6 bases, with 8 bases between the two germline ends. Germline CDR1 and CDR2: SGHTA and FQGNSA. The length of the CDR3 is 12 residues. This CDR3 is CASSLDSNEQFF. The CDR3 DNA reads as TGTGCCAGCAGCCTAGACTCCAATGAGCAGTTCTTC. Filled out from reference TRBV7-2 and TRBJ2-1, the complete variable domain reads GAGVSQSPSNKVTEKGKDVELRCDPISGHTALYWYRQSLGQGLEFLIYFQGNSAPDKSGLPSDRFSAERTGGSVSTLTIQRTQQEDSAVYLCASSLDSNEQFFGPGTRLTVL.

This clone has more than one count but fewer than ten. J is TRBJ1-2 and V is TRBV6-1; tentatively, D is TRBD1 (6 bases). V was cut by 11 bases and J by 6 bases, with 10 bases left in between. In germline, CDR1 is MNHNS, CDR2 SASEGT. CDR3 length: 10 amino acids. CDR3 DNA sequence: TGTGCCCCGAGGGGGAATGGCTACACCTTC. As protein: CAPRGNGYTF.

This CDR3 is CASSLEGAGGGYTF. The CDR3 DNA reads TGTGCCAGCAGCTTGGAGGGGGCCGGCGGAGGCTACACCTTC. The chain combines TRBV5-5 with TRBJ1-2; 7 nucleotides align to TRBD1. The germline CDR1 and CDR2 sequences are SGHKS and YYEKEE (reference sequence). The CDR3 totals 14 residues. The trim removed 0 bases at V and 8 bases at J, leaving 7 bases unmatched. The full variable domain, rest sourced from reference TRBV5-5 and TRBJ1-2, is DAGVTQSPTHLIKTRGQQVTLRCSPISGHKSVSWYQQVLGQGPQFIFQYYEKEERGRGNFPDRFSARQFPNYSSELNVNALLLGDSALYLCASSLEGAGGGYTFGSGTRLTVV.